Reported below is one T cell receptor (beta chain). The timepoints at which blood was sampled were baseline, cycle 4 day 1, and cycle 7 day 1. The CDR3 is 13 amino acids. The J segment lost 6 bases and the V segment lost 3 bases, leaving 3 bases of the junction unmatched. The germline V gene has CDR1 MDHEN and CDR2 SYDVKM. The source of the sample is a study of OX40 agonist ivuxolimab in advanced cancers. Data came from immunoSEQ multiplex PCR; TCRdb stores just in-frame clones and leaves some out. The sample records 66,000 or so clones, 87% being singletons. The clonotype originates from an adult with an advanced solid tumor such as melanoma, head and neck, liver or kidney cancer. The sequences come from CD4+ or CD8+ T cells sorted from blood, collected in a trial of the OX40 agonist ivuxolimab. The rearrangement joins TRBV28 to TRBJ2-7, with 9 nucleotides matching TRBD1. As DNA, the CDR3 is TGTGCCAGCAGTTTGGCACAGGGGGCCGAGCAGTACTTC. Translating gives CASSLAQGAEQYF.